Shown below are 15 T cell receptor beta chains from a single sample sequenced in a study of Graves' ophthalmopathy and Graves' hyperthyroidism. Amplified material comprised TCR beta CDR3 regions derived from RNA transcripts. HTBI-primed RT-PCR formed the first round, and a multiplex PCR formed the second. TCRdb re-derived calls from the multiplex PCR reads in MiXCR, one entry per CDR3 protein. Among hundreds of thousands of distinct CDR3 sequences, about two fifths were seen once, and the ten largest hold around 3.3%. Material for sequencing was peripheral blood. Every receptor here comes from an adult man with Graves' ophthalmopathy.

The rearrangement uses TRBV10-3 and TRBJ2-6, with 7 bases lining up with TRBD2. Germline CDR1 and CDR2: ENHRY and SYGVKD. The CDR3 runs to 15 residues. V lost 4 bases and J lost 2; bases outside the gene matches: 2. The CDR3 sequence is CAISGLATGANVLTF. The CDR3 nucleotides are TGTGCCATCAGTGGACTAGCAACTGGGGCCAACGTCCTGACTTTC.

The chain uses TRBV2 and TRBJ2-2, with TRBD2 matching 8 bases. Per the germline V gene, CDR1 is SNHLY and CDR2 is FYNNEI. The CDR3 extends over 17 amino acids. J lost 0 bases, V lost 5 bases, and 8 bases had no gene match. Here the CDR3 DNA reads TGTGCCAGCAGTTTAGGGGCGGGACTAGCGAACACCGGGGAGCTGTTTTTT. This gives the protein CASSLGAGLANTGELFF.

The rearrangement joins TRBV12-3 or TRBV12-4 to TRBJ2-1; perhaps TRBD2 as D (5 bases). Trimming took off 10 bases at V and 6 bases at J, with 16 bases between the two ends. This CDR3 is built from 13 residues. The CDR3 bases are TGTGCCACGAGCGGTCTCTCAGCCAATGAGCAGTTCTTC. It specifies CATSGLSANEQFF.

At least ten counts were recorded for this clonotype. An end of the junction differs from the germline gene, which may be a read error. The chain employs TRBV5-1 and TRBJ2-7, with 10 bases that match TRBD1. The CDR3 consists of 13 residues. CDR1 and CDR2 (germline): SGHRS, YFSETQ. The CDR3 sequence is CASSLGQGDEQYF. The CDR3 DNA reads TGTGCTAGCAGCTTAGGACAGGGGGACGAGCAGTACTTC. The full variable domain, with the rest looked up from reference TRBV5-1 and TRBJ2-7, is KAGVTQTPRYLIKTRGQQVTLSCSPISGHRSVSWYQQTPGQGLQFLFEYFSETQRNKGNFPGRFSGRQFSNSRSEMNVSTLELGDSALYLCASSLGQGDEQYFGPGTRLTVT.

There are many counts of this clonotype. This chain links TRBV10-3 with TRBJ1-6; tentatively, D is TRBD1 (5 bases). Trimming took off 3 bases at V and 8 bases at J, with 5 bases between the two ends. CDR1 is ENHRY, CDR2 SYGVKD, per germline. The CDR3 is made up of 12 amino acids. CDR3 protein: CAISEGDSPLHF. The CDR3 region has the DNA TGTGCCATCAGTGAAGGGGATTCACCCCTCCACTTT.

The chain joins TRBV20-1 to TRBJ1-1, with a weak D call TRBD1 (6 bases). Deletions cut 1 base from V and 0 bases from J, with 21 bases between. The germline gives CDR1 DFQATT, CDR2 SNEGSKA (reference sequence). The CDR3 is 18 amino acids. The DNA for the CDR3 is TGCAGTGCTAGAGCATTAGTCCGGGACAAAGGTGTGAACACTGAAGCTTTCTTT. Its protein product is CSARALVRDKGVNTEAFF.

This clonotype occurred many times. The V gene is TRBV9, the J gene TRBJ2-2; TRBD1 might be the D (6 bases). V lost 4 bases to trimming and J lost 1 base, with 8 bases between them. The CDR3 covers 14 residues. The germline gives CDR1 SGDLS, CDR2 YYNGEE. The CDR3 region is CASSQGQNTGELFF. Written as DNA, the CDR3 is TGTGCCAGCAGCCAGGGGCAGAACACCGGGGAGCTGTTTTTT.

Ten or more counts support this clonotype. V gene TRBV10-3 combines with J gene TRBJ1-4, with 7 bases matching TRBD1. Per the germline V gene, CDR1 is ENHRY and CDR2 is SYGVKD. Trimming removed 0 bases from V and 7 bases from J; junction bases left unmatched: 5. The CDR3 length is 15 residues. The DNA for the CDR3 is TGTGCCATCAGTGAGTCTACAGGGGCGAGTGAAAAACTGTTTTTT. Translation gives CAISESTGASEKLFF.

This clonotype came up many times. The rearrangement uses TRBV14 and TRBJ2-7, with 13 bases fitting TRBD2. Germline V gene data show CDR1 as SGHDN and CDR2 as FVKESK. This CDR3 region has 16 residues. Losses at the gene ends were 1 base for V and 9 bases for J; bases not matched to a gene: 9. The CDR3 sequence: CASSQGRTSGRVTQYF. The CDR3, as DNA: TGTGCCAGCAGCCAAGGCCGGACTAGCGGGAGAGTCACGCAGTACTTC.

The rearrangement links TRBV7-6 to TRBJ2-7; D might be TRBD2 (5 bases). V gave up 6 bases and J gave up 4 bases, with 16 bases separating them. The CDR3 is 14 residues long. Germline V gene data show CDR1 as SGHVS and CDR2 as FNYEAQ. CDR3 amino acids: CASSNSGRAYEQYF. For the CDR3, the DNA is TGTGCCAGCAGTAATAGTGGGCGGGCTTACGAGCAGTACTTC.

On this clonotype itself: This may arise from a read error, as a much more abundant clone is one base away. J is TRBJ1-2 and V is TRBV20-1; 9 bases are shared with TRBD1. Germline CDR1 is DFQATT and CDR2 is SNEGSKA (reference sequence). This CDR3 spans 14 amino acids. CDR3 residues: CSAQTGGGRHGCTF. The CDR3 DNA sequence: TGCAGTGCCCAAACAGGGGGCGGAAGGCATGGCTGCACCTTC.

This clonotype was recorded at least ten times. The chain recombines TRBV11-2 with TRBJ2-5; D is uncertain. The CDR3 is 15 amino acids. Trimming left V 4 bases short and J 5 bases short, with 17 bases between. The V gene's germline CDR1 is SGHAT and CDR2 FQNNGV. Written as DNA, the CDR3 is TGTGCCAGCAGCTCCCCGCTCGGCGGTGAGGAGACCCAGTACTTC. Its protein product is CASSSPLGGEETQYF. Based on the CDR3 plus reference TRBV11-2 and TRBJ2-5, the full variable domain is EAGVAQSPRYKIIEKRQSVAFWCNPISGHATLYWYQQILGQGPKLLIQFQNNGVVDDSQLPKDRFSAERLKGVDSTLKIQPAKLEDSAVYLCASSSPLGGEETQYFGPGTRLLVL.

This clonotype was detected only once. This sequence may be a read error, since a much larger clone differs from it by one base. J is TRBJ2-2 and V is TRBV7-9, with D possibly TRBD2 on 6 matching bases. The CDR3 extends over 15 amino acids. CDR1 and CDR2 (germline): SEHNR, FQNEAQ (reference sequence). This chain's CDR3 is CVSSSGAENTGELFF. Here the CDR3 DNA reads TGTGTCAGCAGCTCGGGAGCGGAAAACACCGGGGAGCTGTTTTTT.

This clonotype was recorded at least ten times. Here the CDR3 reads CASSLQTSGRSLEQYF. Here the CDR3 DNA reads TGCGCCAGCAGCTTGCAGACTAGCGGGAGAAGTCTCGAGCAGTACTTC. J is TRBJ2-7 and V is TRBV5-1, with TRBD2 matching over 12 bases. From germline, CDR1 is SGHRS and CDR2 YFSETQ. The CDR3 is made up of 16 amino acids. J was trimmed by 6 bases and V by 1 base; bases with no gene match: 8.

In this sample, this clonotype turned up many times. This chain uses TRBV19 with TRBJ1-5; a possible D gene is TRBD1 (5 bases). The germline gives CDR1 LNHDA, CDR2 SQIVND (reference sequence). Trimming left V 2 bases short and J 6 bases short, with 8 bases between. This CDR3 has 13 residues. The CDR3 DNA follows: TGTGCCAGTAGTATACGCCAGGGTCAGCCCCAGCATTTT. Translation gives CASSIRQGQPQHF.